This TCR beta chain derives from a study of Graves' ophthalmopathy and Graves' hyperthyroidism. CDR3 regions of TCR beta were amplified from RNA transcripts. First-round RT-PCR with HTBI primers preceded a second-round multiplex PCR. TCRdb reanalysed the multiplex PCR reads using MiXCR and keeps one entry per CDR3 protein. The sample holds about 700,000 distinct CDR3 sequences, roughly two fifths seen once. Germline CDR1 is MNHNS and CDR2 is SASEGT. This CDR3 is built from 11 residues. V lost 7 bases and J lost 2, with 5 bases in between. The J gene is TRBJ1-1, the V gene TRBV6-1; D gene ambiguous. This clonotype was obtained from an adult man with Graves' ophthalmopathy. The sample was peripheral blood. The CDR3 reads CASIINTEAFF. CDR3 nucleotides: TGTGCCAGCATCATAAACACTGAAGCTTTCTTT.